This TCR beta chain was recorded in a study of cytomegalovirus exposure and HLA in healthy donors. The PCR employed 60 Vbeta primers together with 13 Jbeta primers. The protocol was immunoSEQ multiplex PCR, while the TCRdb copy is restricted to in-frame clones and leaves out a portion. The table has approximately 78,000 clones, 84% seen once. These donors, healthy bone marrow donors, were studied. Whole-study findings and limits: Cytomegalovirus status, reportedly, was diagnosed with high specificity and sensitivity by the classifier. Roughly uniform sequencing depth across donors was assumed, possibly incorrectly.

CDR3 size: 16 residues. V shed 1 base and J shed 1 base, with 13 bases lying between them. Per the germline V gene, CDR1 is LGHNA and CDR2 is YSLEER. Comments on this clone: The target antigen is unknown.

The sequencing sample was made of PBMCs. The clonotype originates from a woman aged 50 to 60 in good health and CMV-seronegative. The chain has TRBV4-3 and TRBJ1-2; D call uncertain. The CDR3 loop is CASSQGTLTLNYGYTF. CDR3 coding DNA: TGCGCCAGCAGCCAAGGGACTCTCACCCTTAACTATGGCTACACCTTC.